What follows are 3 T cell receptor beta chains derived from one specimen sequenced in a study of T cell clonality in common variable immunodeficiency. Clones were read by immunoSEQ multiplex PCR, and TCRdb kept only the in-frame ones, dropping some. In total the sample includes under 45,000 clones, none of them seen once. The sequencing input was peripheral blood mononuclear cells. These TCRs come from a person between 18 and 69 years old in good health.

This clone appeared many times. The CDR3 here is CSLDEQFF. The DNA read from the CDR3 is TGCAGCCTTGATGAG. This chain connects TRBV20-1 to TRBJ2-1, with unresolved D. Sequencing ends 3 residues short of the CDR3 end; the germline J gene provides the rest. Germline assignment: CDR1 DFQATT and CDR2 SNEGSKA (reference sequence). This CDR3 comprises 8 residues.

There are a few counts of this clone. It differs at one base from a far larger clone, so likely a read error. The CDR3 extends 3 residues past the end of the read, so its final part is completed from the germline J gene. The rearrangement links TRBV6-1 to TRBJ2-1; TRBD1 aligns across 9 bases. Germline CDR1 is MNHNS and CDR2 is SASEGT. The CDR3 covers 14 residues. This CDR3 reads CACSGTGRRNEQFF. CDR3 DNA (partial): TGTGCCTGCAGTGGGACAGGGAGACGCAATGAG.

This clone was found many times. Sequencing ends 3 residues short of the CDR3 end; the germline J gene provides the rest. The chain employs TRBV30 and TRBJ2-1; TRBD2 matches at 9 bases. The CDR3 is made up of 13 amino acids. Germline loops: CDR1 GTSNPN, CDR2 SVGIG (reference sequence). With 4 bases clipped from V and 5 bases from J, the junction kept 3 bases outside the gene matches. CDR3 sequence reads: CAWTSGNHNEQFF. The DNA read from the CDR3 is TGTGCCTGGACTAGCGGGAACCACAATGAG.